One and the same sample provided the 13 T cell receptor beta chains below, sequenced in a study of control samples from healthy donors and cancer patients. The protocol was immunoSEQ multiplex PCR, while the TCRdb copy is restricted to in-frame clones and leaves out a portion. This sample yields roughly 150,000 clones, of which 93% are seen a single time; 5.5% to 7.5% belongs to the top ten. Sequenced input: blood. The source is a young man in good health.

V gene TRBV14 combines with J gene TRBJ1-1, with D unclear. The CDR3 covers 13 residues. Per the germline V gene, CDR1 is SGHDN and CDR2 is FVKESK. V lost 5 bases, J lost 4 bases, and 11 bases lay in between. CDR3 in amino acids: CASSVAMGTEAFF. The CDR3 DNA sequence: TGTGCCAGCAGCGTGGCTATGGGCACTGAAGCTTTCTTT.

The chain carries TRBV19 and TRBJ1-2; weak D call: TRBD1 (5 bases). The CDR3 extends over 14 amino acids. CDR1 and CDR2 from the germline V gene are LNHDA and SQIVND (reference sequence). V dropped 4 bases and J dropped 6 bases, with 15 bases sitting between them. CDR3 sequence (DNA): TGTGCCAGTAGTACGGGGCTCCGGGGGAATGGCTACACCTTC. Its translation: CASSTGLRGNGYTF.

The chain links TRBV5-1 to TRBJ1-1; D remains unclear. The CDR3 totals 14 residues. The V and J ends lost 5 bases and 3 bases respectively, with 14 bases between them. Germline CDR1 is SGHRS and CDR2 is YFSETQ. DNA of the CDR3: TGCGCCAGCAGGGCGGCGGGAGGGTACACTGAAGCTTTCTTT. This gives the protein CASRAAGGYTEAFF.

The chain recombines TRBV7-9 with TRBJ2-2; a weak D match, TRBD1 (6 bases). CDR3 length: 17 residues. The V gene lost 3 bases and the J gene lost 4 bases, with 18 bases spanning the gap. Germline V lookup: CDR1 SEHNR, CDR2 FQNEAQ (reference sequence). The CDR3 region is CASSLSSQTGTTGELFF. CDR3 bases: TGTGCCAGCAGCTTGAGTTCCCAAACAGGGACCACCGGGGAGCTGTTTTTT.

This chain uses TRBV19 with TRBJ2-7, with 7 bases lining up with TRBD1. The CDR3 totals 17 residues. The germline V gene has CDR1 LNHDA and CDR2 SQIVND (reference sequence). The V segment lost 1 base and the J segment 2 bases; nucleotides outside the gene matches: 11. In nucleotides, the CDR3 is TGTGCCAGTAGTATAGGGGGGACAGCCGCAACGCCCTACGAGCAGTACTTC. Translated: CASSIGGTAATPYEQYF.

V is TRBV6-6 and J is TRBJ2-3; either TRBD1 or TRBD2 may fit D (6 bases each). Germline V gene lookup returns CDR1 MNHNY and CDR2 SVGAGI (reference sequence). This CDR3 spans 15 amino acids. V lost 6 bases and J lost 1, with 14 bases in between. The CDR3 coding sequence is TGTGCCAGCAGAACGGGGGCAGGGGGCACAGATACGCAGTATTTT. This gives the protein CASRTGAGGTDTQYF.

The V and J genes are TRBV2 and TRBJ1-2, with D unresolved. With 7 bases removed from V and 6 bases from J, the gap between germline ends came to 18 bases. The CDR3 runs to 14 residues. CDR1 and CDR2 from the germline V gene are SNHLY and FYNNEI. The CDR3 loop is CASTLVGLRDGYTF. DNA for the CDR3: TGTGCCAGCACCCTCGTTGGTCTAAGGGATGGCTACACCTTC.

CDR3 bases: TGTGCCAGCAGTTTGATTTTAAATCAGCCCCAGCATTTT. It encodes CASSLILNQPQHF. This chain uses TRBV28 with TRBJ1-5, with D uncertain. Germline V gene lookup returns CDR1 MDHEN and CDR2 SYDVKM. CDR3 length: 13 amino acids. V was shortened by 3 bases and J by 4 bases, with 7 bases between the two germline ends.

This chain joins TRBV5-4 and TRBJ2-5; 7 bases agree with TRBD1. This CDR3 has 14 residues. With 2 bases clipped from V and 5 bases from J, the junction kept 6 bases outside the gene matches. The germline V gene has CDR1 SGHNT and CDR2 YYREEE (reference sequence). The DNA of the CDR3 is TGTGCCAGCAGCTTACTGTCAGGGGGTGAGACCCAGTACTTC. As protein: CASSLLSGGETQYF.

The chain has TRBV12-3 or TRBV12-4 and TRBJ2-4, with D maybe TRBD2 (6 bases). Trimming pared 5 bases from V and 14 bases from J, leaving 13 bases between. CDR3 length: 11 residues. In DNA, the CDR3 is TGTGCCAGCAGTGTCGGCGGGGTAGAGTACTTC. Translation gives CASSVGGVEYF.

This sequence joins TRBV15 and TRBJ2-7; TRBD2 agrees at 11 bases. Unmatched junction bases numbered 6, after V lost 3 bases and J lost 5 bases. Germline V gene lookup returns CDR1 LNHNV and CDR2 YYDKDF (reference sequence). The CDR3 loop spans 15 amino acids. The CDR3 nucleotides read TGTGCCACCAGCAGGAAGACTAGCGGGGACGACGAGCAGTACTTC. Translated: CATSRKTSGDDEQYF.

CDR3: CASSVEGQGGAGNTIYF. The CDR3 bases are TGTGCCAGCAGCGTAGAAGGTCAGGGAGGAGCTGGAAACACCATATATTTT. The chain has TRBV9 and TRBJ1-3; maybe TRBD1 (5 bases). The CDR3 is made up of 17 amino acids. CDR1 is SGDLS, CDR2 YYNGEE, per germline. With 0 bases removed from V and 2 bases from J, the gap between germline ends came to 15 bases.

The chain uses TRBV5-1 and TRBJ2-3; the D gene is possibly TRBD2 (5 bases). CDR3 length equals 15 residues. Germline V gene lookup returns CDR1 SGHRS and CDR2 YFSETQ. Trimming shortened V by 3 bases and J by 0 bases, and 11 bases separated the two germline ends. In DNA, the CDR3 is TGCGCCAGCAGCTCCCTAGGACTCAGCACAGATACGCAGTATTTT. It is translated as CASSSLGLSTDTQYF.